This TCR beta chain was documented in a study of blood T cell repertoires in COVID-19. At the level of the study: Sources were T cells, B-cell-depleted T cells, or PBMCs; the material itself was cDNA or gDNA.

Here immunoSEQ multiplex PCR was the method, and the copy in TCRdb shows in-frame clones only, minus some. The repertoire holds roughly 100,000 clones, with around 81% as singletons. A single count supports this clone. J gave up 7 bases and V 4 bases, and 9 bases lay outside the gene matches. CDR3 length: 15 amino acids. CDR1 is LGHDT and CDR2 is YNNKEL in the germline V gene (reference sequence). The chain carries TRBV3-1 (or the pseudogene TRBV3-2) and TRBJ1-4; TRBD1 matches at 7 bases. Specimen: peripheral blood. This clonotype was obtained from a man aged 60-69 years with acute or convalescent COVID-19. DNA for the CDR3: TGTGCCAGCAGCCCTGCGACAGGGTGGAGTGAAAAACTGTTTTTT. Its translation is CASSPATGWSEKLFF.